The source of this T cell receptor (beta chain) is a study of cytomegalovirus exposure and HLA in healthy donors. The PCR employed 60 Vbeta primers together with 13 Jbeta primers. Assay: immunoSEQ multiplex PCR; the TCRdb copy retains only in-frame clones and omits some. The sample shows around 130,000 clones, about 84% of them seen only once. The CDR3 sequence is 17 residues long. The V and J ends lost 0 bases and 7 bases, in that order; junction bases with no gene match: 10. Germline-derived CDR1 and CDR2 are LNHNV and YYDKDF (reference sequence). In nominal health when sampled, donors likely had unrecorded immune exposures nonetheless.

The material sequenced was PBMCs. The V call is TRBV15, the J call TRBJ2-4, with 9 bases aligning to TRBD2. The TCR was taken from a boy between 10 and 17 years old in good health and CMV-seronegative. The DNA for the CDR3 is TGTGCCACCAGCAGAGATCTGATAGCGGGAGAGCGCAACATTCAGTACTTC. Its translation: CATSRDLIAGERNIQYF.